The sequence of this T cell receptor (beta chain) was determined in a study of blood T cell repertoires in COVID-19. Study summary: The study drew acute and convalescent COVID-19 samples from the United States, Italy and Spain.

Study processing details: Reference gene primer amplification in the assay estimated nucleated cell counts. Libraries were prepared by immunoSEQ multiplex PCR; TCRdb keeps only in-frame clonotypes and omits some of them. For V, J and clone size, that table is used; D and trimming come from the DNA. The sample lists roughly 120,000 clones; nearly 90% were seen once. The source is a human donor in a cohort sampled during active COVID-19. Sequencing used peripheral blood.

The DNA for the CDR3 is TGTGCCAGCGGATCGGAGAGGGTGCAGTATTTT. This codes for CASGSERVQYF. The V gene is TRBV16, the J gene TRBJ2-3; the D gene is possibly TRBD2 (5 bases). Germline CDR1 reads KGHSY; CDR2 reads FQNENV. CDR3 size: 11 residues. V was cut by 8 bases and J by 11 bases, with 14 bases left in between.